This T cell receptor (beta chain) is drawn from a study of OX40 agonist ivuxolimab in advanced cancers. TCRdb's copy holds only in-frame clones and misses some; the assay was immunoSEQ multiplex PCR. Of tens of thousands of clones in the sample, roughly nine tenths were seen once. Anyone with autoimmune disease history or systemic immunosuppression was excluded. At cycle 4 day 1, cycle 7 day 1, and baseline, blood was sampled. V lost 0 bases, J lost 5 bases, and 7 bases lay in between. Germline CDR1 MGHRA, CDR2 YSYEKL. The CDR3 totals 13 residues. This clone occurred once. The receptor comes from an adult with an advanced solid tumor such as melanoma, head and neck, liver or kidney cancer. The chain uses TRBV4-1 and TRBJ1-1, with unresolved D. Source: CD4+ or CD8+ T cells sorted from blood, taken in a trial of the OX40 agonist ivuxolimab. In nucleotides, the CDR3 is TGCGCCAGCAGCCAAGACACAATAACTGAAGCTTTCTTT. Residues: CASSQDTITEAFF.